These 9 T cell receptor beta chains were all obtained from the same sample, sequenced in a study of T cells expressing NK-cell markers (dated by TCRdb to the early 2020s). The library was prepared using 5' RACE. The data were produced on an Illumina HiSeq 2000. The reads underwent TCRdb reprocessing, giving one record for each CDR3 protein sequence and no DNA. The record for this sample contains roughly 380,000 distinct CDR3 sequences. Together, the top ten hold around 5.3% of the sample. The sample comprised blood T cells: a sorted CD56 or NKG2C T cell subset, CD4+ or CD8+ T cells, or bulk PBMC T cells (not recorded which). These receptors all come from a man between 18 and 69 years old in good health.

The chain links TRBV6-1 to TRBJ1-6; TCRdb designates TRBD1, a call that cannot be tested without DNA. Germline V gene data show CDR1 as MNHNS and CDR2 as SASEGT. The CDR3 consists of 15 residues. This chain's CDR3 is CASTSGFLGDSPLHF.

V and J are TRBV2 and TRBJ2-1; TCRdb gives TRBD2 as the D gene, but with no DNA this cannot be confirmed. The V gene's germline CDR1 is SNHLY and CDR2 FYNNEI. The CDR3 consists of 19 residues. The CDR3 here is CAVHLAGTSGGGLRNEQFF. Looking up the rest from reference TRBV2 and TRBJ2-1 gives the full variable domain: EPEVTQTPSHQVTQMGQEVILRCVPISNHLYFYWYRQILGQKVEFLVSFYNNEISEKSEIFDDQFSVERPDGSNFTLKIRSTKLEDSAMYFCAVHLAGTSGGGLRNEQFFGPGTRLTVL.

The chain links TRBV29-1 to TRBJ1-2. This CDR3 has 13 amino acids. Germline CDR1 and CDR2: SQVTM and ANQGSEA. CDR3 region: CSVDSLLFYGYTF.

V usage is TRBV2 and J usage is TRBJ2-3; TCRdb gives TRBD1 as the D gene, but with no DNA this cannot be confirmed. Germline V gives CDR1 SNHLY, CDR2 FYNNEI. The CDR3 extends over 15 amino acids. CDR3 region: CASSISGQGADTQYF.

This rearrangement joins TRBV20-1 to TRBJ2-5; the D call of TRBD2 rests on TCRdb alone, since no DNA is present to check it. From germline, CDR1 is DFQATT and CDR2 SNEGSKA (reference sequence). The CDR3 loop spans 14 amino acids. CDR3: CSAGRTSFSETQYF.

This sequence joins TRBV3-1 and TRBJ2-7; the D call of TRBD1 rests on TCRdb alone, since no DNA is present to check it. Germline CDR1 reads LGHDT; CDR2 reads YNNKEL (reference sequence). The CDR3 spans 13 residues. CDR3 in amino acids: CASSLPGRYEQYF.

This chain connects TRBV9 to TRBJ2-6; no DNA is available, so the TRBD1 call from TCRdb remains unchecked. Germline V lookup: CDR1 SGDLS, CDR2 YYNGEE. This CDR3 region has 17 residues. CDR3 protein: CASTTEGHRSGANVLTF.

The J gene is TRBJ1-4, the V gene TRBV15. CDR1 is LNHNV and CDR2 is YYDKDF in the germline V gene (reference sequence). The length of the CDR3 is 15 residues. The CDR3 protein is CATSTKRRTNEKLFF.

The genes are TRBV5-1 and TRBJ2-7; the D gene TCRdb calls, TRBD2, cannot be checked with no DNA. The CDR3 covers 15 residues. The V gene's germline CDR1 is SGHRS and CDR2 YFSETQ. The CDR3 region is CASSLTPSGAYEQYF.